The source of this T cell receptor (delta chain) is a study of Vδ1+ human thymocytes. General study points: The authors advised highly purified populations and single-cell validation. In the thymus, TRG and TRD repertoires looked highly polyclonal with Gaussian CDR3 lengths.

RNA was extracted from the cells and then reverse transcribed. Multiplex PCR used pooled V-gene forward primers and a constant-region reverse primer to amplify CDR3s. TCRdb redid clone calling on the multiplex PCR reads using CATT. The top ten hold under 0.55% of the sample, which has about 54,000 delta-chain clones, about 15% seen once. The germline V gene has CDR1 TSWWSYY and CDR2 QGS. V lost 4 bases, J lost 0 bases, and 30 bases stayed unmatched. CDR3 length equals 24 residues. Note on this clone: What it binds is not known.

J is TRDJ1 and V is TRDV1, with 9 nucleotides matching TRDD2. Sequencing was performed on Vdelta1+ gamma-delta thymocytes from the thymus. The subset is: FACS-sorted CD3+ TCRalphabeta- TCRVdelta1+ TCRVdelta2- thymocytes. The TCR was taken from a boy under three years old who had congenital heart surgery. The CDR3 reads CALGVTPLVFPLPTYWGHTDKLIF. In DNA, the CDR3 is TGTGCTCTTGGGGTGACTCCCCTCGTCTTCCCCCTTCCTACGTACTGGGGACACACCGATAAACTCATCTTT.